The 9 T cell receptor beta chains below all came from one sample that was sequenced in a study of response to subunit inactivated influenza vaccine. TCRdb redid the calling of the RT-PCR reads with MiXCR, one entry per CDR3 protein. The sample includes around 480,000 distinct CDR3 sequences, roughly 9.8% of them seen just once. This material consisted of PBMCs from blood, taken 40 to 50 days after vaccination. The receptor source for this set is a man aged 45-60 years who received an inactivated influenza vaccine.

This clonotype was counted a few times. J is TRBJ1-6 and V is TRBV27, with TRBD1 matching 8 bases. Germline lookup yields CDR1 MNHEY and CDR2 SMNVEV (reference sequence). The length of the CDR3 is 15 residues. The J segment lost 7 bases and the V segment lost 3 bases, leaving 5 bases of the junction unmatched. CDR3 bases: TGTGCCAGCAGTTTCCGACAGGGGCTCAATTCACCCCTCCACTTT. Translation: CASSFRQGLNSPLHF.

This clonotype was counted a few times. The genes are TRBV7-2 and TRBJ2-5, with D perhaps matching TRBD1 or TRBD2 (5 bases each). V lost 4 bases to trimming and J lost 4 bases, with 16 bases between them. CDR1 and CDR2 from the germline V gene are SGHTA and FQGNSA. This CDR3 is 15 amino acids long. The CDR3: CASSSWTPGRETQYF. The CDR3 DNA is TGTGCCAGCAGCTCCTGGACTCCAGGGCGAGAGACCCAGTACTTC.

This clonotype was seen a few times. This chain joins TRBV12-3 or TRBV12-4 and TRBJ2-1; TRBD2 aligns across 10 bases. The junction had 9 bases not matched to a gene; V was cut back by 6 bases and J by 7 bases. This CDR3 is built from 15 residues. The CDR3 coding sequence is TGTGCCAGCAGACTAGCGGGACCGAGGGCAAATGAGCAGTTCTTC. It specifies CASRLAGPRANEQFF.

This clonotype appeared many times. This chain joins TRBV29-1 and TRBJ1-1; the match to TRBD1 covers 9 bases. The V and J ends lost 7 bases and 4 bases, in that order; junction bases with no gene match: 10. Per germline, CDR1 SQVTM and CDR2 ANQGSEA. The CDR3 length is 14 residues. The CDR3 nucleotides read TGCAGCGCTGGGAGACAGGGGGTTACCACTGAAGCTTTCTTT. Translating it yields CSAGRQGVTTEAFF.

The rearrangement joins TRBV2 to TRBJ2-7; TRBD2 agrees at 13 bases. V shed 11 bases and J 0 bases; nucleotides not matched to a gene: 13. Germline assignment: CDR1 SNHLY and CDR2 FYNNEI. The CDR3 spans 17 residues. The CDR3 nucleotides read TGTGCCGGATCCGGGACTAGCGGGGACCGATACTCCTACGAGCAGTACTTC. Amino acid sequence: CAGSGTSGDRYSYEQYF.

The chain combines TRBV7-9 with TRBJ2-3, with 8 bases matching TRBD2. CDR1 SEHNR and CDR2 FQNEAQ come from the germline V gene (reference sequence). V was pared by 5 bases and J by 5 bases, with 12 bases of the junction left unmatched. The CDR3 has 16 residues. As DNA, the CDR3 is TGTGCCAGCAGCCCACCTAATAGCGGGGTGGTAGATACGCAGTATTTT. It yields the protein CASSPPNSGVVDTQYF.

The J gene is TRBJ2-3, the V gene TRBV5-5; D is unclear. Trimming cost V 4 bases and J 7 bases, with 13 bases left between them. This CDR3 has 13 amino acids. CDR1 is SGHKS, CDR2 YYEKEE, per germline (reference sequence). Written as DNA, the CDR3 is TGTGCCAGCAGCCCTACCCTTCTTTATACGCAGTATTTT. It encodes CASSPTLLYTQYF.

The rearrangement joins TRBV9 to TRBJ2-3; 16 bases align to TRBD2. Looked up from germline, CDR1 is SGDLS and CDR2 is YYNGEE. The ends lost 4 bases at V and 4 bases at J; junction bases unmatched: 9. The CDR3 is 18 residues long. DNA for the CDR3: TGTGCCAGCAGCCCAGGGACTAGCGGGAGGGCCGGGGCAGATACGCAGTATTTT. Translation gives CASSPGTSGRAGADTQYF.

This chain uses TRBV5-5 with TRBJ2-6; no clear D. Germline V gene data show CDR1 as SGHKS and CDR2 as YYEKEE (reference sequence). The CDR3 is 16 amino acids. The V end lost 2 bases, the J end lost 4 bases, and 13 bases lay between the germline ends. This CDR3 reads CASSFSSGAGANVLTF. The DNA for the CDR3 is TGTGCCAGCAGCTTTTCCTCGGGCGCCGGGGCCAACGTCCTGACTTTC. Together with reference TRBV5-5 and TRBJ2-6, the CDR3 gives the full variable domain: DAGVTQSPTHLIKTRGQQVTLRCSPISGHKSVSWYQQVLGQGPQFIFQYYEKEERGRGNFPDRFSARQFPNYSSELNVNALLLGDSALYLCASSFSSGAGANVLTFGAGSRLTVL.